The rows below give T cell receptor beta chains drawn from one sample of a study of graft-versus-host responses after intestinal transplantation. TCRdb keeps only in-frame clones here, not all; method: immunoSEQ multiplex PCR. The sample has roughly 13,000 clones; almost 85% are singletons. The input for sequencing was PBMCs, taken after intestinal transplantation. These receptors all come from a human patient who received an intestinal transplant, so some T cells may come from the graft donor. Each CDR3 is given with its conserved first and last residue. D genes are given only for firm matches. Some rows have no size entry. The others give once, few or many, or a class for an expanded clone.

clone size	D gene	J gene	V gene	CDR3 protein	CDR3 DNA
.	TRBD2	TRBJ2-5	TRBV28	CASSVFTSGRRQETQYF	TGTGCCAGCAGTGTTTTTACTAGCGGGAGGAGGCAAGAGACCCAGTACTTC
.	.	TRBJ2-6	TRBV28	CASSRRPGAGANVLTF	TGTGCCAGCAGTCGCCGCCCAGGGGCTGGGGCCAACGTCCTGACTTTC
.	.	TRBJ2-7	TRBV12-2	CASRLANGRGQESYEQYF	TGTGCAAGTCGCTTAGCGAATGGAAGGGGACAGGAATCCTACGAGCAGTACTTC
.	.	TRBJ2-1	TRBV11-2	CASSLEVSEDEQFF	TGTGCCAGCAGCTTAGAGGTTTCAGAAGATGAGCAGTTCTTC
.	.	TRBJ1-1	TRBV7-9	CASGEGTEAFF	TGTGCCAGCGGGGAGGGAACTGAAGCTTTCTTT
.	TRBD1	TRBJ2-3	TRBV5-1	CASSLWQGADTQYF	TGCGCCAGCAGCTTATGGCAGGGGGCAGATACGCAGTATTTT
.	.	TRBJ2-7	TRBV7-2	CASSLTQFGYEQYF	TGTGCCAGCAGCTTAACACAGTTCGGCTACGAGCAGTACTTC
.	.	TRBJ1-4	TRBV27	CASSRRPLSNEKLFF	TGTGCCAGCAGCCGCAGGCCATTAAGTAATGAAAAACTGTTTTTT
.	TRBD1	TRBJ2-1	TRBV28	CASRRTGNEQFF	TGTGCCAGCAGACGGACAGGCAATGAGCAGTTCTTC
.	TRBD2	TRBJ2-7	TRBV7-2	CASSLWPGLAGEQYF	TGTGCCAGCAGCTTATGGCCGGGACTAGCGGGTGAGCAGTACTTC
.	TRBD2	TRBJ2-5	TRBV7-3	CASSLGLAGVETQYF	TGTGCCAGCAGCTTAGGACTAGCGGGAGTGGAGACCCAGTACTTC
.	TRBD2	TRBJ2-2	TRBV19	CASKSSGTFNTGELFF	TGTGCCAGTAAAAGTAGCGGGACCTTCAACACCGGGGAGCTGTTTTTT
once	.	TRBJ1-3	TRBV6-5	CASNFGNTIYF	TGTGCCAGCAATTTTGGAAACACCATATATTTT
few	.	TRBJ2-7	TRBV30	CAWSFRDRDYEQYF	TGTGCCTGGAGTTTCCGGGACCGAGACTACGAGCAGTACTTC
.	.	TRBJ2-7	TRBV5-6	CASSLGISTYEQYF	TGTGCCAGCAGCTTGGGGATATCGACCTACGAGCAGTACTTC
.	.	TRBJ2-7	TRBV7-9	CASSRVGFSYEQYF	TGTGCCAGCAGCCGGGTAGGGTTTTCCTACGAGCAGTACTTC
.	TRBD2	TRBJ2-7	TRBV5-5	CASSWGASGYEQYF	TGTGCCAGCAGCTGGGGCGCTAGCGGGTACGAGCAGTACTTC
.	TRBD1	TRBJ2-1	TRBV6-6	CASSSGTGANNEQFF	TGTGCCAGCAGTAGTGGGACAGGGGCCAACAATGAGCAGTTCTTC
once	.	TRBJ2-2	TRBV5-1	CASSPASSSAGELFF	TGCGCCAGCAGCCCGGCTAGCAGTTCGGCCGGGGAGCTGTTTTTT
.	.	TRBJ2-5	TRBV5-1	CASSWSAELQETQYF	TGCGCCAGCAGCTGGTCGGCAGAATTACAAGAGACCCAGTACTTC
.	.	TRBJ2-1	TRBV14	CASSQWTNYNEQFF	TGTGCCAGCAGCCAGTGGACTAACTACAATGAGCAGTTCTTC
.	.	TRBJ2-6	TRBV27	CASSFDTGANVLTF	TGTGCCAGCAGTTTTGACACTGGGGCCAACGTCCTGACTTTC
.	TRBD2	TRBJ2-1	TRBV19	CASSIGLAGYNEQFF	TGTGCCAGTAGTATCGGACTAGCGGGGTACAATGAGCAGTTCTTC
few	.	TRBJ2-2	TRBV28	CASSLYYGSEAGELFF	TGTGCCAGCAGTTTATACTACGGGAGTGAGGCCGGGGAGCTGTTTTTT
.	.	TRBJ1-4	TRBV7-8	CASSYGTTNEKLFF	TGTGCCAGCAGCTATGGCACAACTAATGAAAAACTGTTTTTT